Each of the 7 T cell receptor beta chains below was sequenced from the same sample in a study of type 1 and type 2 diabetes patients. PCR was run on genomic DNA. A primer set of 30 forward and 13 reverse primers amplified the CDR3. TCRdb re-called the multiplex PCR reads with MiXCR, one entry per CDR3 protein. The table shows about 250,000 distinct CDR3 sequences, with roughly 50% occurring only once. The sequenced sample was peripheral blood mononuclear cells (PBMCs). The source of these receptors is a man younger than 35 with type 2 diabetes.

A remark on this clonotype: One end of the junction is discordant with germline, which a read error may explain. The V and J genes are TRBV30 and TRBJ1-6; no firm D call. CDR3 length equals 13 residues. The germline CDR1 and CDR2 sequences are GTSNPN and SVGIG (reference sequence). The CDR3 nucleotides are TGTGCTTGGAGTGTGTCGCGAAATTCACCCCTCCACTTT. Amino acids: CAWSVSRNSPLHF.

This chain uses TRBV7-2 with TRBJ2-1; tentative D call: TRBD2 (6 bases). The CDR3 runs 16 residues. Trimming removed 5 bases at V and 5 bases at J, with 19 bases between. Germline values: CDR1 SGHTA, CDR2 FQGNSA. The CDR3: CASSTPGTALHNEQFF. DNA of the CDR3: TGTGCCAGCAGCACCCCCGGGACTGCCCTTCACAATGAGCAGTTCTTC.

The rearrangement joins TRBV30 to TRBJ2-7, with TRBD1 identical over 7 bases. The germline CDR1 and CDR2 sequences are GTSNPN and SVGIG (reference sequence). CDR3 length: 13 amino acids. V was clipped by 4 bases and J by 3 bases; unmatched bases: 6. The CDR3 is CAWKPGQLYEQYF. In DNA, the CDR3 is TGTGCCTGGAAGCCGGGACAGCTCTACGAGCAGTACTTC. The variable domain in full, with the rest retrieved from reference TRBV30 and TRBJ2-7, is SQTIHQWPATLVQPVGSPLSLECTVEGTSNPNLYWYRQAAGRGLQLLFYSVGIGQISSEVPQNLSASRPQDRQFILSSKKLLLSDSGFYLCAWKPGQLYEQYFGPGTRLTVT.

This clonotype was counted a few times. V gene TRBV10-2 combines with J gene TRBJ2-5, with D possibly matching TRBD2 (6 bases). The CDR3 is made up of 13 amino acids. Germline V CDR1 and CDR2: WSHSY, SAAADI. V shed 8 bases and J shed 7 bases, with 17 bases lying between them. CDR3 bases: TGCGCCAGCCGGGCGGGACCCCACTTGACCCAGTACTTC. Its translation is CASRAGPHLTQYF.

This chain uses TRBV20-1 with TRBJ2-3; 13 positions agree with TRBD2. V shed 6 bases and J 7 bases; nucleotides not matched to a gene: 7. Looked up from germline, CDR1 is DFQATT and CDR2 is SNEGSKA (reference sequence). This CDR3 comprises 14 residues. This CDR3 reads CSARTSGGDHTQYF. CDR3 in DNA: TGCAGTGCCAGGACTAGCGGGGGAGATCATACGCAGTATTTT.

The V gene is TRBV7-7, the J gene TRBJ2-7, with 12 positions matching TRBD2. The DNA end is a closer match to TRBJ2-1, so the J assignment may be wrong. CDR1 and CDR2 (germline): SSHAT, FNYEAQ (reference sequence). The CDR3 runs 15 residues. This CDR3 reads CASSLRLAGDGEQFF. DNA of the CDR3: TGTGCCAGCAGCTTAAGACTAGCGGGAGATGGTGAGCAGTTCTTC.

In its sample, this clonotype was seen once. J is TRBJ1-6 and V is TRBV19, with TRBD1 identical over 9 bases. The CDR3 has 15 amino acids. The V gene's germline CDR1 is LNHDA and CDR2 SQIVND (reference sequence). J was trimmed by 7 bases and V by 5 bases; bases with no gene match: 6. This chain's CDR3 is CASSETGTGNSPLHF. The CDR3 DNA sequence: TGTGCCAGTAGTGAGACCGGGACAGGGAATTCACCCCTCCACTTT.